This T cell receptor beta chain stems from a study of spatial heterogeneity in lung cancer (dated by TCRdb to between 2018 and 2020). Background on the whole study: More beta-chain than alpha-chain transcripts were consistently detected, likely reflecting higher beta-chain transcript abundance. The study linked features of the TCR repertoire to counts of nonsynonymous mutations, which were determined by whole-exome sequencing of tumor tissue. Both alpha and beta chains were TCR-sequenced in samples taken at surgery, namely 220 tumor regions, 62 to 70 matched nontumor lung samples and about 54 PBMC samples. In non-small cell lung cancer, the study quantitatively compared TCR alpha and beta repertoires across several tumor regions, matched nontumor lung, and blood. In the raw uncorrected reads, each unique combination of TCR and UMI appeared more than ten times on average. TCR transcript counts in tumor regions correlated strongly with a T cell transcriptional module score from matched bulk RNA-seq.

General study outcomes and caveats: Estimated TCR-seq coverage of tumor T cells was only 5.5% to 7% for alpha chains and about 13% for beta chains. The tumor nonsynonymous mutation count correlated with the number of expanded alpha and beta TCRs within the tumor. Counts of ubiquitous and regional expanded TCRs were found to correlate with counts of ubiquitous and regional nonsynonymous mutations, respectively. Additional single-cell paired TCR alpha and beta sequencing was considered necessary to confirm, at a functional level, the hypothesis that regional TCRs recognize regional mutations.

Per the publication, the time point label means: sample taken at primary tumor resection. Donors were over 60 patients with early-stage, untreated non-small cell lung cancer from the lung TRACERx cohort. For TCR sequencing, whole RNA was extracted from tumor and nontumor lung tissue, or from cryopreserved PBMC samples, and no cell sorting was done. Patients were selected for TCR sequencing only if sufficient RNA was available from at least two tumor regions. Before selection, tumor and adjacent nontumor lung specimens were reviewed by a lung pathologist. CDR3 length: 17 amino acids, cysteine to phenylalanine. Only the CDR3 portion is preserved as DNA: 51 bases, with reading frame beginning at the first base. CDR1 and CDR2 are read off the germline V gene as MNHEY and SVGAGI. V drops 6 bases and J drops 2 bases, leaving 21 bases in between. The library relied on 5' RACE. Sequencing was carried out with a NextSeq 500. To allow correction of PCR and sequencing errors, the TCR library protocol tagged every TCR cDNA molecule with a unique molecular identifier. On the study's bioinformatics: Decombinator tools were used for TCR identification, UMI-based error correction and CDR3 extraction. Expanded TCRs were defined as those above a frequency of 2 per 1,000, corresponding to the top 1% of the tumor frequency distribution. Expanded tumor TCRs statistically deemed absent (corrected P<0.05) from at least one tumor region were classed as regional, and all other expanded tumor TCRs were classed as ubiquitous. Renyi diversity was calculated using the R vegan package after each repertoire was subsampled 100 times to 5,000 TCRs. To build CDR3 similarity networks, amino acid triplet string-kernel similarity was used, and CDR3s were connected when their pairwise similarity was above 0.82. The public sequencing data were trimmed at Q25 with fastp and processed into clonotypes with MiXCR by TCRdb, which kept only in-frame beta chains. One record per CDR3 amino acid sequence lists the most common genes and DNA. TCRdb's processing, not the study's, gives the V and J calls here. This sample holds over 25,000 distinct CDR3 sequences; approximately 6.9% were observed only once. Around 25% of the sample is held by the ten biggest clonotypes.

This clonotype was observed many times. Which antigen it targets is not known. No clone much larger than this one lies a single base away; base qualities are absent. The rearrangement combines TRBV6-5 with TRBJ2-3, with the D gene too uncertain to name. The material sequenced was lung tumor tissue, taken at surgery. This sequence was found in a male donor with early-stage non-small cell lung cancer. The DNA is as follows: TGTGCCAGCAGAAAGACGGAGTTACCACGGTTCACAGATACGCAGTATTTT. It translates to CASRKTELPRFTDTQYF.